Reported below is one T cell receptor (beta chain). In its sample, this clonotype was seen many times. There is no known antigen for this receptor. Per-nucleotide qualities are absent, and no much larger clonotype sits a single base away. The data were obtained in a study of T cells after yellow fever vaccination (dated 2019 in TCRdb). Regarding the complete study: The SMART-Seq v4 Ultra Low Input RNA kit was used to prepare libraries from fractions with low cell numbers. Bulk TCR alpha and beta repertoires were sequenced longitudinally to track T-cell clones before and after primary and booster YFV17D yellow fever vaccination. Blood was collected at multiple timepoints before and after primary and secondary immunization, and bulk PBMC replicates and cell subsets were isolated. Two healthy male donors, one aged 18 to 30 and one aged 30 to 40 years, made up the cohort. Findings and caveats that apply to the study as a whole: The secondary T-cell response was found to be weaker but faster than the primary response, with a peak reached on day 5 rather than on day 15. Because abundant contaminating clonotypes from the bulk population could be contained in FACS-sorted repertoires, computational filtering was required. Most clones expanded after primary vaccination were re-detected after the booster (almost 98% of CD4 and more than 70% of CD8), suggesting broad memory maintenance. A small fraction of clonotypes appeared in both the CD4 and CD8 compartments, likely as a result of convergent recombination. Only a couple of donors were included in the study, so the extent to which the findings can be generalized is limited.

This specimen's treatment or condition label, per the study, means: live attenuated yellow fever vaccine strain. At each blood-draw timepoint, two biological replicates of bulk PBMCs were collected. A standard Ficoll-Paque protocol was used to isolate PBMCs from peripheral blood. TriZol was used to extract RNA from bulk PBMCs, CD4 and CD8 fractions, and dextramer-positive and dextramer-negative fractions. Trimming costs V 2 bases and J 4 bases, and their ends lie 15 bases apart. According to the germline V gene, CDR1 reads MNHEY and CDR2 reads SVGAGI. Reading from cysteine to phenylalanine, the CDR3 counts 16 amino acids. The DNA shown is the 48-base CDR3, in frame from base 1. TCRdb names Illumina NovaSeq 6000 as the instrument used. TCR cDNA was synthesized by 5'RACE template switching, through which a universal primer site and unique molecular identifiers were introduced. Priming for cDNA synthesis came from both the TCR alpha and TCR beta constant segments. Two PCR steps were used to amplify libraries, with sample barcodes and sequencing adapters being added in the second step. Sequencing of the libraries was done on either Illumina HiSeq 2500 (2x100 bp) or NovaSeq (2x150 bp). In the source study's methods: Reads were demultiplexed and collapsed into UMI consensus sequences with MIGEC, and V(D)J alignment was performed with MiXCR. Vaccine-responding clonotypes were defined with edgeR using replicate PBMC samples, requiring FDR below 0.01 and a log2 fold change above 5 up to day 15. Bulk clonotypes were assigned CD4 or CD8 identity according to which sequenced CD4 or CD8 repertoire held them at higher abundance. In-frame beta chains were kept once TCRdb had trimmed the public reads at Q25 with fastp and called clones with MiXCR. Identical CDR3 protein sequences are pooled into one entry, listed with their most common genes and DNA. The V and J calls and clone size are TCRdb's, not the authors'. The sample table shows a few hundred thousand distinct CDR3 sequences, and 3% to 4.5% are seen once. Clones ranked in the top ten supply around 24% of the sample.

The TCR comes from a man aged 18 to 29 who received the YFV17D yellow fever vaccine. Source: PBMCs, taken on the day of the yellow fever booster vaccination. The chain employs TRBV6-5 and TRBJ1-3; D gene: possibly TRBD1, on 5 matching bases. This receptor has the CDR3 CASSYGYGGSGNTIYF. In nucleotide form, the sequence is TGTGCCAGCAGTTACGGCTATGGGGGATCCGGAAACACCATATATTTT.